Shown below are 28 T cell receptor beta chains from a single sample sequenced in a study of control samples from healthy donors and cancer patients. TCRdb's copy holds only in-frame clones and misses some; the assay was immunoSEQ multiplex PCR. This sample carries about 44,000 clones, 80% to 90% of them seen once, and the ten largest clones take about 9.4%. The sequenced sample consisted of PBMCs. Source of these receptors: an older woman with lung cancer.

This sequence joins TRBV10-1 and TRBJ2-1; perhaps D is TRBD1 or TRBD2 (5 bases each). Trimming removed 0 bases from V and 6 bases from J, with 6 bases in between. This CDR3 spans 13 amino acids. The V gene's germline CDR1 is WNHNN and CDR2 SYGVQD (reference sequence). This CDR3 is CASSESGVNEQFF. The CDR3 DNA reads TGCGCCAGCAGTGAGTCGGGGGTCAATGAGCAGTTCTTC.

The V gene is TRBV10-3, the J gene TRBJ2-1; 10 bases are shared with TRBD2. The germline gives CDR1 ENHRY, CDR2 SYGVKD. Germline trimming cut 3 bases from V and 5 bases from J; bases unmatched to any gene: 1. The CDR3 extends over 14 amino acids. In DNA, the CDR3 is TGTGCCATCAGTGATGGACTAGCGGACAATGAGCAGTTCTTC. Its translation is CAISDGLADNEQFF.

The V and J genes are TRBV3-1 (or the pseudogene TRBV3-2) and TRBJ2-5, with D hard to call. CDR1 LGHDT and CDR2 YNNKEL come from the germline V gene (reference sequence). The CDR3 consists of 12 residues. Trimming shortened V by 0 bases and J by 5 bases, and 4 bases separated the two germline ends. CDR3 sequence (DNA): TGTGCCAGCAGCCAAGAGGGGGAGACCCAGTACTTC. Translation gives CASSQEGETQYF.

The genes are TRBV19 and TRBJ1-5; D possibly corresponds to TRBD1 (5 bases). Germline V gene data show CDR1 as LNHDA and CDR2 as SQIVND (reference sequence). The germline V and J ends were trimmed by 2 bases and 4 bases, with 9 bases remaining between them. CDR3 length equals 14 residues. The CDR3, as DNA: TGTGCCAGTAGTATAACCGGGGGTAATCAGCCCCAGCATTTT. Translation: CASSITGGNQPQHF.

The V gene is TRBV30, the J gene TRBJ2-7, with D maybe TRBD1 (6 bases). From germline, CDR1 is GTSNPN and CDR2 SVGIG (reference sequence). The CDR3 length is 15 residues. Trimming left V 5 bases short and J 2 bases short, with 19 bases between. CDR3 region: CAWDPGQGAPYEQYF. For the CDR3, the DNA is TGTGCCTGGGACCCGGGACAAGGGGCTCCCTACGAGCAGTACTTC.

The chain is built from TRBV27 and TRBJ1-2, with a tentative D call TRBD1 (6 bases). The CDR3 length is 13 residues. Germline V gene data show CDR1 as MNHEY and CDR2 as SMNVEV (reference sequence). Trimming removed 4 bases from V and 4 bases from J, with 10 bases in between. The chain's CDR3 is CASSYQGRYGYTF. The DNA of the CDR3 is TGTGCCAGCAGTTACCAGGGGCGCTATGGCTACACCTTC.

The table lists this clone with a few counts. The V gene is TRBV28, the J gene TRBJ2-7; 11 bases are a match to TRBD2. CDR1 and CDR2 (germline): MDHEN, SYDVKM. The CDR3 is made up of 14 amino acids. Trimming took 6 bases from V and 4 from J; bases not matched to a gene: 5. The CDR3 DNA follows: TGTGCCAGCAGCACGACTAGCGGGGTTTACGAGCAGTACTTC. Translated: CASSTTSGVYEQYF.

This rearrangement joins TRBV3-1 (or the pseudogene TRBV3-2) to TRBJ2-2, with TRBD2 matching over 7 bases. Germline assignment: CDR1 LGHDT and CDR2 YNNKEL (reference sequence). V lost 1 base to trimming and J lost 7 bases; unmatched junction nucleotides: 3. CDR3 length: 14 amino acids. In DNA form, the CDR3 reads TGTGCCAGCAGCCAAGGACTAGCAATCGGGGAGCTGTTTTTT. It is translated as CASSQGLAIGELFF.

The rearrangement links TRBV6-1 to TRBJ2-2; D is possibly TRBD2 (6 bases). The V gene's germline CDR1 is MNHNS and CDR2 SASEGT. The CDR3 contains 16 residues. The ends were cut back, 2 bases at V and 4 bases at J, with 14 bases in the middle. DNA for the CDR3: TGTGCCAGCAGTGAACGGCAGCGGGTGCGCACCGGGGAGCTGTTTTTT. Encoded protein: CASSERQRVRTGELFF.

This chain uses TRBV3-1 (or the pseudogene TRBV3-2) with TRBJ1-5; TRBD1 matches 10 bases. This CDR3 has 15 amino acids. Germline trimming cut 7 bases from V and 4 bases from J; bases unmatched to any gene: 7. In germline, CDR1 is LGHDT, CDR2 YNNKEL (reference sequence). CDR3 loop: CASTPGTGENQPQHF. The CDR3 DNA reads TGTGCCAGCACCCCCGGGACAGGGGAAAATCAGCCCCAGCATTTT.

This rearrangement joins TRBV29-1 to TRBJ2-7; 9 bases map to TRBD1. V was clipped by 0 bases and J by 3 bases; unmatched bases: 9. Per the germline V gene, CDR1 is SQVTM and CDR2 is ANQGSEA. CDR3 length equals 16 residues. The CDR3 nucleotides read TGCAGCGTTGAAGATCTTTCGGACAGGGGCCTCTACGAGCAGTACTTC. Its protein product is CSVEDLSDRGLYEQYF.

The V call is TRBV5-1, the J call TRBJ2-5, with 10 bases lining up with TRBD1. CDR3 length: 15 residues. Trimming took 2 bases from V and 4 from J; bases not matched to a gene: 5. Germline values: CDR1 SGHRS, CDR2 YFSETQ. CDR3 in DNA: TGCGCCAGCAGCTTAGGGACAGGGGTGGGAGAGACCCAGTACTTC. Translation gives CASSLGTGVGETQYF.

This rearrangement joins TRBV5-4 to TRBJ2-1; 14 bases align to TRBD2. The germline gives CDR1 SGHNT, CDR2 YYREEE (reference sequence). V lost 4 bases, J lost 5 bases, and 8 bases stayed unmatched. This CDR3 spans 17 amino acids. The CDR3 region has the DNA TGTGCCAGCAGCAGGGGACTAGCGGGAGAAGGAAACAATGAGCAGTTCTTC. Amino acid sequence: CASSRGLAGEGNNEQFF.

This clone was seen only once. The J gene is TRBJ1-2, the V gene TRBV6-5, with D hard to call. Germline CDR1 and CDR2: MNHEY and SVGAGI. V lost 4 bases and J lost 8, with 8 bases in between. The CDR3 runs to 11 residues. The chain's CDR3 is CASSWAGGYTF. In DNA form, the CDR3 reads TGTGCCAGCAGTTGGGCGGGGGGCTACACCTTC.

V gene TRBV3-1 (or the pseudogene TRBV3-2) combines with J gene TRBJ2-2, with 12 bases matching TRBD2. The CDR3 is 17 residues long. The germline V gene encodes CDR1 LGHDT and CDR2 YNNKEL (reference sequence). Trimming at V came to 1 base and at J to 6 bases, leaving 6 bases not matched to a gene. CDR3 nucleotide sequence: TGTGCCAGCAGCCAAGGGTGGACTAGCGGGGTCTCCGGGGAGCTGTTTTTT. Residues: CASSQGWTSGVSGELFF.

V is TRBV18 and J is TRBJ1-6; D call uncertain. CDR3 length: 14 amino acids. The V gene lost 7 bases and the J gene lost 0 bases, with 7 bases spanning the gap. The germline V gene encodes CDR1 KGHSH and CDR2 LQKENI. For the CDR3, the DNA is TGTGCCAGCTTAGGGAGCTCCTATAATTCACCCCTCCACTTT. Amino acids: CASLGSSYNSPLHF.

V usage is TRBV3-1 (or the pseudogene TRBV3-2) and J usage is TRBJ1-4; 9 bases match TRBD1. The CDR3 totals 15 residues. The germline gives CDR1 LGHDT, CDR2 YNNKEL (reference sequence). With V trimmed by 3 bases and J by 5 bases, 4 bases remained unmatched. The chain's CDR3 is CASSHAGTGNEKLFF. The CDR3 DNA follows: TGTGCCAGCAGCCACGCCGGGACAGGGAATGAAAAACTGTTTTTT.

The J gene is TRBJ2-1, the V gene TRBV2; 10 nucleotides line up with TRBD2. The CDR3 spans 15 residues. The trim removed 4 bases at V and 4 bases at J, leaving 4 bases unmatched. Germline V gene data show CDR1 as SNHLY and CDR2 as FYNNEI. CDR3 nucleotides: TGTGCCAGCAGTGTAGGACTAGCGGCTTACAATGAGCAGTTCTTC. This gives the protein CASSVGLAAYNEQFF.

This sequence joins TRBV9 and TRBJ2-7; 7 nucleotides line up with TRBD2. CDR3 length: 16 amino acids. J was trimmed by 2 bases and V by 0 bases; bases with no gene match: 8. The germline gives CDR1 SGDLS, CDR2 YYNGEE. Here the CDR3 DNA reads TGTGCCAGCAGCGTAGCTTGGCTAGCGGCACCCTACGAGCAGTACTTC. This gives the protein CASSVAWLAAPYEQYF.

The rearrangement uses TRBV6-5 and TRBJ1-4; D gene ambiguous. CDR1 and CDR2 (germline): MNHEY, SVGAGI. V lost 5 bases to trimming and J lost 8 bases, with 18 bases between them. The CDR3 length is 15 residues. CDR3 sequence: CASSPALDGPEKLFF. CDR3 nucleotides: TGTGCCAGCAGTCCCGCGTTGGACGGACCCGAAAAACTGTTTTTT.

This clone occurred once. The chain joins TRBV11-2 to TRBJ1-4; 8 bases are shared with TRBD1. In germline, CDR1 is SGHAT, CDR2 FQNNGV. The CDR3 runs to 17 residues. V gave up 6 bases and J gave up 3 bases; unmatched junction bases: 12. In nucleotides, the CDR3 is TGTGCCAGCAGGACGAGGTCAGGGGGCAGGGCTAATGAAAAACTGTTTTTT. Its protein is CASRTRSGGRANEKLFF. The variable domain in full, completed from reference TRBV11-2 and TRBJ1-4, reads EAGVAQSPRYKIIEKRQSVAFWCNPISGHATLYWYQQILGQGPKLLIQFQNNGVVDDSQLPKDRFSAERLKGVDSTLKIQPAKLEDSAVYLCASRTRSGGRANEKLFFGSGTQLSVL.

This chain uses TRBV12-3 or TRBV12-4 with TRBJ2-5; unclear D gene. The V end was cut by 6 bases, the J end by 0 bases, with 5 bases between. CDR3 length: 12 amino acids. DNA of the CDR3: TGTGCCAGCAGGCCTCACCAAGAGACCCAGTACTTC. Translated: CASRPHQETQYF.

This chain connects TRBV5-6 to TRBJ2-1; 8 bases line up with TRBD2. This CDR3 contains 15 residues. Germline CDR1 is SGHDT and CDR2 is YYEEEE. J was trimmed by 0 bases and V by 4 bases; bases with no gene match: 3. CDR3 loop: CASSPSGSSYNEQFF. CDR3 nucleotide sequence: TGTGCCAGCAGCCCGAGCGGGAGCTCCTACAATGAGCAGTTCTTC.

The chain has TRBV19 and TRBJ2-5; TRBD1 aligns across 11 bases. Germline assignment: CDR1 LNHDA and CDR2 SQIVND (reference sequence). This CDR3 has 16 amino acids. Germline trimming cut 4 bases from V and 7 bases from J; bases unmatched to any gene: 11. DNA for the CDR3: TGTGCCAGTAGTACCCCGGACAGGGGGCCCGGGTGGACCCAGTACTTC. Translation: CASSTPDRGPGWTQYF.

V and J are TRBV7-9 and TRBJ1-2; 7 bases align to TRBD1. The CDR3 runs 13 residues. Looked up from germline, CDR1 is SEHNR and CDR2 is FQNEAQ (reference sequence). With V trimmed by 5 bases and J by 8 bases, 8 bases remained unmatched. CDR3 amino acids: CASSDRVEGGYTF. For the CDR3, the DNA is TGTGCCAGCAGCGACAGGGTGGAGGGGGGCTACACCTTC.

The V and J genes are TRBV7-2 and TRBJ1-1; D ambiguous. CDR3 size: 11 residues. Per germline, CDR1 SGHTA and CDR2 FQGNSA. The V end was cut by 7 bases, the J end by 3 bases, with 6 bases between. The CDR3 protein is CASKAYTEAFF. The CDR3 DNA is TGTGCCAGCAAGGCTTACACTGAAGCTTTCTTT. Filled out from reference TRBV7-2 and TRBJ1-1, the complete variable domain reads GAGVSQSPSNKVTEKGKDVELRCDPISGHTALYWYRQSLGQGLEFLIYFQGNSAPDKSGLPSDRFSAERTGGSVSTLTIQRTQQEDSAVYLCASKAYTEAFFGQGTRLTVV.

V usage is TRBV5-6 and J usage is TRBJ2-7; tentatively, D is TRBD1 (6 bases). The germline V gene has CDR1 SGHDT and CDR2 YYEEEE. Trimming stripped 4 bases from V and 2 bases from J, with 16 bases between. The CDR3 is 15 amino acids. The CDR3: CASSRTQGITYEQYF. The CDR3 nucleotides read TGTGCCAGCAGCCGAACCCAGGGGATTACCTACGAGCAGTACTTC.

This chain links TRBV6-6 with TRBJ1-1; the D is unclear. V was trimmed by 6 bases and J by 1 base, leaving 15 bases between them. The germline CDR1 and CDR2 sequences are MNHNY and SVGAGI (reference sequence). CDR3 length: 15 amino acids. The CDR3 DNA reads TGTGCCAGCAGCAAATACCGACGGGGGAACACTGAAGCTTTCTTT. Residues: CASSKYRRGNTEAFF.